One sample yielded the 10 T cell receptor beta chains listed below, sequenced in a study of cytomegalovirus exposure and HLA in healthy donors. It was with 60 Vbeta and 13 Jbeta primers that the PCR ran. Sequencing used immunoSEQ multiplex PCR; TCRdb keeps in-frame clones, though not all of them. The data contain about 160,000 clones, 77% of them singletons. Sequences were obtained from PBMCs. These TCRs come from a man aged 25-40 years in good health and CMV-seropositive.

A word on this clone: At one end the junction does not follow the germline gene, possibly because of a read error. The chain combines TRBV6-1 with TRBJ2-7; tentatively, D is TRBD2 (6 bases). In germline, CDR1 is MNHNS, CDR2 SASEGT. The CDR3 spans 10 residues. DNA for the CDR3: TGTGCCAGCAGTGAAGCGGGAGGACCTTTC. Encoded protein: CASSEAGGPF.

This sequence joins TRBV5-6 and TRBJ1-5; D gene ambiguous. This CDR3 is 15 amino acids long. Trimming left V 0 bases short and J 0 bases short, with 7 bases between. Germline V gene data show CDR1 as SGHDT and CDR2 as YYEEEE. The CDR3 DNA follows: TGTGCCAGCAGCTTGGGTCCTTATAGCAATCAGCCCCAGCATTTT. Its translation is CASSLGPYSNQPQHF.

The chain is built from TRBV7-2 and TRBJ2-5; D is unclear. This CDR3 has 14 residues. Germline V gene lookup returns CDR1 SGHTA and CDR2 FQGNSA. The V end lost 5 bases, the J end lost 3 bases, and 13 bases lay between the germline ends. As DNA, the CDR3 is TGTGCCAGCAGCGAGGTGGTACTAAAAGAGACCCAGTACTTC. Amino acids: CASSEVVLKETQYF.

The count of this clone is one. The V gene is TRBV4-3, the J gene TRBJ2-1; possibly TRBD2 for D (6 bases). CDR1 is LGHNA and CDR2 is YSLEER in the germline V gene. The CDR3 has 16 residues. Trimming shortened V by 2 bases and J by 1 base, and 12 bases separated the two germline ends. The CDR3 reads CASSQLMGTSYNEQFF. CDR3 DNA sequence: TGCGCCAGCAGCCAACTTATGGGGACTTCCTACAATGAGCAGTTCTTC.

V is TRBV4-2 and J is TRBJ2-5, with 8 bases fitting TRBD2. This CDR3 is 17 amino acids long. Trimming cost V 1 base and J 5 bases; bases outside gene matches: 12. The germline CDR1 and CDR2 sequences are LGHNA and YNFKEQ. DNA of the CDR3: TGTGCCAGCAGCCAAGCGGGTGAAGGGGTAGCGGGGGAGACCCAGTACTTC. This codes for CASSQAGEGVAGETQYF.

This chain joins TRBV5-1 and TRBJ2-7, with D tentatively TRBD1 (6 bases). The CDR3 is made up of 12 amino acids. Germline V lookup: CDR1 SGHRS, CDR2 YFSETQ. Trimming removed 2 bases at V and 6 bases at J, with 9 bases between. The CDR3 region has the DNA TGCGCCAGCAGCTTTACAGGGTTCGAGCAGTACTTC. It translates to CASSFTGFEQYF.

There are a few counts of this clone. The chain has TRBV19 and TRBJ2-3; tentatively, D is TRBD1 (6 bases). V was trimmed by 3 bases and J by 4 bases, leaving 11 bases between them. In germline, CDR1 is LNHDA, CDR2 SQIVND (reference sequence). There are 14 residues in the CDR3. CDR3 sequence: CASSIPGVADTQYF. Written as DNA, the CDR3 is TGTGCCAGTAGTATCCCAGGGGTCGCAGATACGCAGTATTTT.

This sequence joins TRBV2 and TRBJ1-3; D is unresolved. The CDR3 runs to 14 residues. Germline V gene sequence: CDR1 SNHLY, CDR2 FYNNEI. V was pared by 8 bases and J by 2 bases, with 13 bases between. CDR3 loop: CASGTGGTGNTIYF. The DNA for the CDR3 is TGTGCCAGCGGAACCGGAGGCACTGGAAACACCATATATTTT.

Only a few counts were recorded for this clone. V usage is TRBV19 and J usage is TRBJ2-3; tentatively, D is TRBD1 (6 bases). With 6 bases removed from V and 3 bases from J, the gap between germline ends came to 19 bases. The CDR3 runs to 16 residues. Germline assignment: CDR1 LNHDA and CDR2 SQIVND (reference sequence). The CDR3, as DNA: TGTGCCAGTAGGGAACAGGGAATAGGTGGGACAGATACGCAGTATTTT. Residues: CASREQGIGGTDTQYF.

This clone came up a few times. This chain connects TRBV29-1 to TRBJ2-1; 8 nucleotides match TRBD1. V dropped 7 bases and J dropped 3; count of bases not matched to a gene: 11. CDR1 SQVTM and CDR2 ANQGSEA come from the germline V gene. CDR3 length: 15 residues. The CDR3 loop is CSAITTGTGYNEQFF. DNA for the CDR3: TGCAGCGCAATCACCACCGGGACAGGCTACAATGAGCAGTTCTTC.